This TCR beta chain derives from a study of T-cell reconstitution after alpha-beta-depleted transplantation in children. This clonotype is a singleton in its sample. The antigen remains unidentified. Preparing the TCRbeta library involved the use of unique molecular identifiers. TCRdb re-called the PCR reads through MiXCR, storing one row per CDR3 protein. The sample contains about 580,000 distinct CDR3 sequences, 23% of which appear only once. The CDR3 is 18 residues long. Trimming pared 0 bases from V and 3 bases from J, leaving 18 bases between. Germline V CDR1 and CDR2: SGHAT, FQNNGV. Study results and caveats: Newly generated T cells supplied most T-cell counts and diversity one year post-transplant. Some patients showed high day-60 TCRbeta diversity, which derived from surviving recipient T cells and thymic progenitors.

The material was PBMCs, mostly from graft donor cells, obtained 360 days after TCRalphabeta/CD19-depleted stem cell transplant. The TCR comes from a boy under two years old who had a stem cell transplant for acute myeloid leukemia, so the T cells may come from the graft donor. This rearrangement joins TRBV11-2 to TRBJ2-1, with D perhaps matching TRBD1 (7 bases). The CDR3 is CASSLEQGGTDFYNEQFF. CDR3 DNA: TGTGCCAGCAGCTTAGAACAAGGCGGGACAGATTTCTACAATGAGCAGTTCTTC.